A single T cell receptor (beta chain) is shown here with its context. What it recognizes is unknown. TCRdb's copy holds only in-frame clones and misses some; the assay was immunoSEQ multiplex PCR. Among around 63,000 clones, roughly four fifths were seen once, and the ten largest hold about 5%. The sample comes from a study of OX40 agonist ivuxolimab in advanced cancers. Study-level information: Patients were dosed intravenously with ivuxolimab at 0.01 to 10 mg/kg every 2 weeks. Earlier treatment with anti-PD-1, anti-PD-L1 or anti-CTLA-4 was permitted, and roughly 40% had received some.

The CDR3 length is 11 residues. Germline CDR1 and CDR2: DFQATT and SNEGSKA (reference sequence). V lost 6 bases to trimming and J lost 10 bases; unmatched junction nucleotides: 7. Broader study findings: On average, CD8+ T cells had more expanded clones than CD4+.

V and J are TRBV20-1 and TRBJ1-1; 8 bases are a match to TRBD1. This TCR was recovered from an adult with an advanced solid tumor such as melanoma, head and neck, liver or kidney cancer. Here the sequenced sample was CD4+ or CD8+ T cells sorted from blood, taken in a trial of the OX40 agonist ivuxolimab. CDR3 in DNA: TGCAGTGCCCCCACAGGGGGTTTAGCTTTCTTT. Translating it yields CSAPTGGLAFF.